These T cell receptor beta chains were read from a single sample in a study of blood T cell repertoires in COVID-19. Profiling relied on immunoSEQ multiplex PCR, and the TCRdb table lists in-frame clones only, not all of them. This table has hundreds of thousands of clones, around 86% appearing once. Material: peripheral blood. Every receptor here comes from a woman aged 25 to 45 with active or convalescent COVID-19. Each CDR3 is given with its conserved first and last residue. A D gene is named only where the DNA matches it firmly.

d_gene	j_gene	v_gene	CDR3aa	CDR3nt
TRBD2	TRBJ2-1	TRBV6-1	CASSELLAGANEQFF	TGTGCCAGCAGTGAATTGTTAGCGGGAGCAAATGAGCAGTTCTTC
NA	TRBJ1-2	TRBV4-1	CASSQSGLGPYGYTF	TGCGCCAGCAGCCAGTCGGGACTCGGGCCCTATGGCTACACCTTC
NA	TRBJ2-7	TRBV6-1	CASSEGPVSQYEQYF	TGTGCCAGCAGTGAGGGCCCGGTGTCTCAGTACGAGCAGTACTTC
NA	TRBJ1-5	TRBV6-4	CASSEGRNQPQHF	TGTGCCAGCAGCGAGGGCAGAAATCAGCCCCAGCATTTT
NA	TRBJ2-7	TRBV29-1	CSVSTTIYEQYF	TGCAGCGTTTCTACCACCATCTACGAGCAGTACTTC
NA	TRBJ2-3	TRBV6-6	CASSYSRGGGDTQYF	TGTGCCAGCAGTTACTCGAGAGGCGGAGGAGATACGCAGTATTTT
TRBD1	TRBJ1-1	TRBV19	CASSLRDRGVTEAFF	TGTGCCAGTAGTCTCCGGGACAGGGGTGTCACTGAAGCTTTCTTT
NA	TRBJ2-3	TRBV18	CASSPVAQITDTQYF	TGTGCCAGCTCACCAGTTGCGCAAATCACAGATACGCAGTATTTT
NA	TRBJ1-4	TRBV2	CASKFIQATNEKLFF	TGTGCCAGCAAATTCATCCAGGCAACTAATGAAAAACTGTTTTTT
TRBD2	TRBJ2-1	TRBV10-1	CASSEASGSGSAEQFF	TGCGCCAGCAGTGAGGCTTCTGGTAGCGGGAGCGCTGAGCAGTTCTTC
TRBD2	TRBJ2-1	TRBV5-1	CASSVTSGAGNEQFF	TGCGCCAGCAGCGTAACTAGCGGGGCGGGCAATGAGCAGTTCTTC
TRBD2	TRBJ2-7	TRBV19	CASSIQGLAGGPREQYF	TGTGCCAGTAGTATCCAGGGACTAGCGGGAGGGCCAAGGGAGCAGTACTTC
NA	TRBJ1-2	TRBV18	CASSPRQDYYGYTF	TGTGCCAGCTCACCACGACAGGATTACTATGGCTACACCTTC
NA	TRBJ1-1	TRBV5-8	CASSPPLTANTEAFF	TGTGCCAGCAGCCCCCCCCTTACAGCGAACACTGAAGCTTTCTTT
NA	TRBJ2-1	TRBV5-4	CASSLGSTTILNNEQFF	TGTGCCAGCAGCTTGGGGTCAACTACGATCCTTAACAATGAGCAGTTCTTC
TRBD2	TRBJ2-1	TRBV19	CASSIGAGRYNEQFF	TGTGCCAGTAGTATCGGAGCGGGAAGATACAATGAGCAGTTCTTC
TRBD1	TRBJ1-1	TRBV5-4	CASSLGAGGMRDTEAFF	TGTGCCAGCAGCTTGGGGGCAGGGGGCATGAGGGACACTGAAGCTTTCTTT
TRBD1	TRBJ2-1	TRBV5-1	CASSSGQASYNEQFF	TGCGCCAGCAGCTCGGGACAGGCATCCTACAATGAGCAGTTCTTC
NA	TRBJ1-1	TRBV10-1	CASSDGPGDNTEAFF	TGCGCCAGCAGTGATGGACCAGGGGATAACACTGAAGCTTTCTTT
TRBD1	TRBJ1-2	TRBV27	CASSLSTGTGLKGSGYTF	TGTGCCAGCAGTTTATCCACCGGGACAGGGCTCAAAGGTTCTGGCTACACCTTC
TRBD1	TRBJ1-1	TRBV2	CASRQGALNTEAFF	TGTGCCAGCAGACAGGGGGCTCTGAACACTGAAGCTTTCTTT
TRBD2	TRBJ2-3	TRBV7-8	CASSSPGLAGGRDTQYF	TGTGCCAGCAGCTCCCCCGGGCTAGCGGGAGGGAGAGATACGCAGTATTTT
TRBD2	TRBJ2-7	TRBV7-6	CASSLEAGVRYEQYF	TGTGCCAGCAGCTTAGAGGCGGGAGTTAGGTACGAGCAGTACTTC
NA	TRBJ1-1	TRBV19	CASSLSIQGLNTEAFF	TGTGCCAGTAGTCTATCCATCCAGGGCCTGAACACTGAAGCTTTCTTT
NA	TRBJ2-6	TRBV7-6	CASSLVEASGANVLTF	TGTGCCAGCAGCTTAGTTGAAGCTAGTGGGGCCAACGTCCTGACTTTC
NA	TRBJ1-1	TRBV27	CASSTGYALEAFF	TGTGCCAGCAGTACCGGGTACGCCCTTGAAGCTTTCTTT
NA	TRBJ2-1	TRBV29-1	CSVELAEGEFF	TGCAGCGTTGAACTAGCGGAGGGGGAGTTCTTC
TRBD2	TRBJ2-4	TRBV2	CASIGGVADQYF	TGTGCCAGCATCGGGGGGGTGGCCGATCAGTACTTC
NA	TRBJ1-1	TRBV19	CASSIVYRQNTEAFF	TGTGCCAGTAGTATAGTATACAGGCAAAACACTGAAGCTTTCTTT
NA	TRBJ2-7	TRBV9	CASSVGGNYEQYF	TGTGCCAGCAGCGTAGGGGGCAACTACGAGCAGTACTTC